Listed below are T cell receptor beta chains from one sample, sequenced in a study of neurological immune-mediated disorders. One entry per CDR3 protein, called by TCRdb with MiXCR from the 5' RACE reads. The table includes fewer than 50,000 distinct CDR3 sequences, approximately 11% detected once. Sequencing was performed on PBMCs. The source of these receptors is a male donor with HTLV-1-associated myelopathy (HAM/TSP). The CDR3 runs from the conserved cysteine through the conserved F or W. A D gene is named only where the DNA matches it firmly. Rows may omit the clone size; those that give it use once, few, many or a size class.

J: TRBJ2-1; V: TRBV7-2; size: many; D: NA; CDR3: CASSLVKAPYNEQFF; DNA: TGTGCCAGCAGCTTAGTAAAGGCCCCCTACAATGAGCAGTTCTTC
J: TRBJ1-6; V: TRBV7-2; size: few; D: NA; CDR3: CASSSRGPLNSPLHF; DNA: TGTGCCAGCAGCTCCAGGGGTCCTCTTAATTCACCCCTCCACTTT
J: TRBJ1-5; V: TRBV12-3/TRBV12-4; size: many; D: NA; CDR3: CASSLIRGGQPQHF; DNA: TGTGCCAGCAGTTTAATCAGGGGCGGTCAGCCCCAGCATTTT
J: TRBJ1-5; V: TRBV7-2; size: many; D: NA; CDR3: CASSTTGYQPQHF; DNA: TGTGCCAGCAGCACAACAGGGTATCAGCCCCAGCATTTT
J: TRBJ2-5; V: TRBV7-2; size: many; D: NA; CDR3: CASSAQAETQYF; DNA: TGTGCCAGCAGCGCCCAGGCCGAGACCCAGTACTTC
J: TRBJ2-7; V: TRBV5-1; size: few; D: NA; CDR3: CASSSDYEQYF; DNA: TGCGCCAGCAGCTCGGACTACGAGCAGTACTTC
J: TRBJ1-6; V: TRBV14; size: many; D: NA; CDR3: CASSQALVYSPLHF; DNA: TGTGCCAGCAGCCAAGCACTGGTATATTCACCCCTCCACTTT
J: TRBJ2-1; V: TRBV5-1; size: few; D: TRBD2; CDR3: CASSLAASGISSYNEQFF; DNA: TGCGCCAGCAGCTTGGCGGCTAGCGGGATAAGCTCCTACAATGAGCAGTTCTTC
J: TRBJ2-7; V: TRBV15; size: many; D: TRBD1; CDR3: CATSVGQQGKQYF; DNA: TGTGCCACCAGCGTGGGACAGCAAGGCAAGCAGTACTTC
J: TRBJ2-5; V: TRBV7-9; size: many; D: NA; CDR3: CASSPDGGGYGTQYF; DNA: TGTGCCAGCAGCCCCGACGGGGGCGGGTACGGGACCCAGTACTTC
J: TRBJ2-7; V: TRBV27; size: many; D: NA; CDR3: CASRRGANEQYF; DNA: TGTGCCAGCAGAAGGGGGGCAAACGAGCAGTACTTC
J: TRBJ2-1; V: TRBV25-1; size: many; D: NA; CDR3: CASSEPRAGAEQFF; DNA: TGTGCCAGCAGTGAACCCAGGGCTGGGGCTGAGCAGTTCTTC
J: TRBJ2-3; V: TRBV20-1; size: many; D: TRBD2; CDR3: CSARAPPGTSGEGSTDTQYF; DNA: TGCAGTGCTAGAGCCCCACCGGGGACTAGCGGGGAGGGGAGCACAGATACGCAGTATTTT
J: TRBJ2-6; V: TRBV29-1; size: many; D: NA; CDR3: CSANGGAGANVLTF; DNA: TGCAGCGCGAATGGGGGGGCCGGGGCCAACGTCCTGACTTTC
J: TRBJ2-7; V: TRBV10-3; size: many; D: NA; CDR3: CAISEKYLGYEQYF; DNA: TGTGCCATCAGTGAGAAGTATTTGGGCTACGAGCAGTACTTC
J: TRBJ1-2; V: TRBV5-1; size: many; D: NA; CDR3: CASRLDTNSGYGYTF; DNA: TGCGCCAGCAGACTGGACACAAACTCCGGCTATGGCTACACCTTC
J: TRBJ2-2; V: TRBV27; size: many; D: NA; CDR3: CASSSRPWTGELFF; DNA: TGTGCCAGCAGTTCTCGACCCTGGACCGGGGAGCTGTTTTTT
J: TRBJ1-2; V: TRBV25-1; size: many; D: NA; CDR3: CASSEAYGYTF; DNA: TGTGCCAGCAGTGAAGCTTATGGCTACACCTTC
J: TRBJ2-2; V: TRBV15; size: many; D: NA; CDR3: CATSRDQRAGSGELFF; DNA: TGTGCCACCAGCAGAGATCAAAGGGCTGGCTCCGGGGAGCTGTTTTTT
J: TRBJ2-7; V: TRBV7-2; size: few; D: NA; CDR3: CASSTGREEYEQYF; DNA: TGTGCCAGCAGCACAGGCAGGGAGGAATACGAGCAGTACTTC
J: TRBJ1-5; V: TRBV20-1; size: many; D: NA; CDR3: CSARGHGNQPQHF; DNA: TGCAGTGCTAGAGGGCACGGCAATCAGCCCCAGCATTTT
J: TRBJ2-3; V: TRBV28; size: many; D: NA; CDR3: CASSLSAGFTDTQYF; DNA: TGTGCCAGCAGTTTATCGGCAGGATTCACAGATACGCAGTATTTT
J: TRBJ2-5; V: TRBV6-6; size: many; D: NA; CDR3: CASRSPLETQYF; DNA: TGTGCCAGCAGAAGTCCTTTGGAGACCCAGTACTTC
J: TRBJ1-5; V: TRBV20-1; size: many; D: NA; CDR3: CSAIVQGRSNQPQHF; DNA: TGCAGTGCTATAGTCCAGGGTAGGTCTAATCAGCCCCAGCATTTT
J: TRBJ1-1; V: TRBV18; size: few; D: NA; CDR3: CASSPQVNTEAFF; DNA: TGTGCCAGCTCACCACAGGTGAACACTGAAGCTTTCTTT
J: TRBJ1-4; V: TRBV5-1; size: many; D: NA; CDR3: CASSFGRSGEKLFF; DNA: TGCGCCAGCAGCTTCGGGCGTTCGGGTGAAAAACTGTTTTTT
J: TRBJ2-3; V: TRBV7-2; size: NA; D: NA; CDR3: CASSFYICSARGLAGGRYADTQYF; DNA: NA
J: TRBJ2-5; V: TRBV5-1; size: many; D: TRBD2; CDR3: CASSALAGGTETQYF; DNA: TGCGCCAGCAGCGCACTAGCGGGGGGGACGGAGACCCAGTACTTC
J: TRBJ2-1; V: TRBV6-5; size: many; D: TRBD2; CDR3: CASRQGLAGVSLSYNEQFF; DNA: TGTGCCAGCAGACAGGGACTAGCGGGGGTCTCACTCTCCTACAATGAGCAGTTCTTC
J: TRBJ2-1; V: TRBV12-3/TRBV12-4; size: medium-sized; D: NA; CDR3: CASSWGVGKFF; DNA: TGTGCCAGCAGTTGGGGGGTTGGGAAGTTCTTC
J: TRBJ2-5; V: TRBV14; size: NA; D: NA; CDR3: CASSPYTGTQYF; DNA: TGTGCCAGCAGCCCATATACGGGGACCCAGTACTTC